Listed below are T cell receptor beta chains from one sample, sequenced in a study of ipilimumab plus nivolumab after autologous stem cell transplantation. Assay used: immunoSEQ multiplex PCR; TCRdb lists only in-frame clones, some missing. Among 77,000 or so clones listed, approximately 83% were seen once. Source: PBMCs, taken in a trial of ipilimumab plus nivolumab as post-transplant consolidation. Receptors originate from a male donor with diffuse large B-cell lymphoma. Both conserved end residues are part of each CDR3. A D gene is named only where the DNA matches it firmly. Clone size, where shown, is once, few, many, or a class for clones that have expanded.

d_gene	abundance	v_gene	j_gene	CDR3nt	CDR3aa
.	.	TRBV6-6	TRBJ1-1	TGTGCCAGCAGTTACGCCGACGGCGATACTGAAGCTTTCTTT	CASSYADGDTEAFF
TRBD2	once	TRBV11-3	TRBJ2-1	TGTGCCAGCAGCTCGACTAGCCACAATGAGCAGTTCTTC	CASSSTSHNEQFF
.	.	TRBV7-9	TRBJ1-6	TGTGCCAGCAGCTGGGACGGATCTAATTCACCCCTCCACTTT	CASSWDGSNSPLHF
TRBD1	.	TRBV2	TRBJ2-1	TGTGCCAGCAGAGACAGGGTCTTCAATGAGCAGTTCTTC	CASRDRVFNEQFF
.	.	TRBV5-4	TRBJ2-5	TGTGCCAGCAGCTGGGACGGAGGGGGGGGCCAAGAGACCCAGTACTTC	CASSWDGGGGQETQYF
.	.	TRBV19	TRBJ2-7	TGTGCCAGTAGTATACAGGGGGGCTCCTACGAGCAGTACTTC	CASSIQGGSYEQYF
TRBD1	.	TRBV5-1	TRBJ2-7	TGCGCCAGCAGCCCAACGCAGGGGGTCAACGAGCAGTACTTC	CASSPTQGVNEQYF
TRBD1	.	TRBV19	TRBJ2-7	TGTGCCAGTAGTTCCCGGGACAGGGGCTACGAGCAGTACTTC	CASSSRDRGYEQYF
TRBD1	once	TRBV5-5	TRBJ2-7	TGTGCCAGCAGCCCCGACAGGGGGGTCGGAGTAAGCGAGCAGTACTTC	CASSPDRGVGVSEQYF
.	.	TRBV14	TRBJ2-4	TGTGCCAGCAGCCCCGGCGGACTAGCCAAAAACATTCAGTACTTC	CASSPGGLAKNIQYF
.	.	TRBV5-6	TRBJ1-3	TGTGCCAGCAGCTTACCGACAGGAACCTCTGGAAACACCATATATTTT	CASSLPTGTSGNTIYF
.	.	TRBV19	TRBJ1-2	TGTGCCAGTAGGTTCAGTTCTAACTATGGCTACACCTTC	CASRFSSNYGYTF
TRBD2	.	TRBV5-1	TRBJ2-3	TGCGCCAGCAGCCCCCCCCACGCGGGGGGGCGCACCACAGATACGCAGTATTTT	CASSPPHAGGRTTDTQYF
TRBD2	.	TRBV27	TRBJ2-3	TGTGCCAGCAGTCTCCAGCGGGGGGCCACAGATACGCAGTATTTT	CASSLQRGATDTQYF
.	.	TRBV15	TRBJ1-5	TGTGCCACCAGCAGAGATAAGGGAGTAGGGCCCCAGCATTTT	CATSRDKGVGPQHF
TRBD1	.	TRBV7-9	TRBJ2-5	TGTGCCAGCAGCCTAGCCGGGACAGAAGAGACCCAGTACTTC	CASSLAGTEETQYF
TRBD1	.	TRBV2	TRBJ1-1	TGTGCCAGCAGTTCTAGGACAGGGGGAACTGAAGCTTTCTTT	CASSSRTGGTEAFF
.	.	TRBV6-6	TRBJ1-1	TGTGCCAGCACTAAAGCCGGATTATTGAGGGACACTGAAGCTTTCTTT	CASTKAGLLRDTEAFF
TRBD1	once	TRBV14	TRBJ2-1	TGTGCCAGCAGCCAAATACATGGACAGGGGGCCTACAATGAGCAGTTCTTC	CASSQIHGQGAYNEQFF
.	.	TRBV10-3	TRBJ2-3	TGTGCCATCAGTGAGTCCCGGGAGCCTACGCAGTATTTT	CAISESREPTQYF
TRBD1	.	TRBV5-1	TRBJ1-1	TGCGCCAGCAGCCAGGGGACAGCGGATACTGAAGCTTTCTTT	CASSQGTADTEAFF
.	once	TRBV10-3	TRBJ1-3	TGTGCCATCAGGGGAAGTCTGGGAAACACCATATATTTT	CAIRGSLGNTIYF
TRBD1	few	TRBV19	TRBJ1-2	TGTGCCAGTAGTGGAACCGGGACAGAGTTTGCGTATGGCTATGGCTACACCTTC	CASSGTGTEFAYGYGYTF
.	.	TRBV4-1	TRBJ1-1	TGCGCCAGCAGCCAAGGCCTGTTCAAGGGGCAGAAGAACACTGAAGCTTTCTTT	CASSQGLFKGQKNTEAFF
.	.	TRBV5-1	TRBJ1-6	TGCGCCAGCAGCTATTTACAGGGCTCCTATAATTCACCCCTCCACTTT	CASSYLQGSYNSPLHF
.	.	TRBV29-1	TRBJ1-1	TGCAGCGTTGAGTGGGGAAGTAGGACTGAAGCTTTCTTT	CSVEWGSRTEAFF
.	few	TRBV7-9	TRBJ1-1	TGTGCCAGCAGCTTAGATAGTGGTCGAACTTTCTTT	CASSLDSGRTFF
.	.	TRBV14	TRBJ2-2	TGTGCCAGCAGCCAAGTTAGCGGAGGACATTACACCGGGGAGCTGTTTTTT	CASSQVSGGHYTGELFF
.	.	TRBV19	TRBJ1-5	TGTGCCAGTAGTATCTTCGGGGGGCACCGTCAGCCCCAGCATTTT	CASSIFGGHRQPQHF
TRBD1	once	TRBV19	TRBJ2-1	TGTGCCAGTAGTACCCCGGGACAGGGTGATGAGCAGTTCTTC	CASSTPGQGDEQFF
.	.	TRBV19	TRBJ2-3	TGTGCCAGTCAAGATCGGGGCTACGGTAGCACAGATACGCAGTATTTT	CASQDRGYGSTDTQYF
TRBD2	.	TRBV7-6	TRBJ2-1	TGTGCCAGCATCCCCGGCGGCGGGAGTGAGCAGTTCTTC	CASIPGGGSEQFF
.	.	TRBV5-4	TRBJ2-5	TGTGCCAGCAGCTTAGGGGGAATGGGCCAAGAGACCCAGTACTTC	CASSLGGMGQETQYF
TRBD1	.	TRBV7-9	TRBJ2-1	TGTGCCAGCAGCTGGCACAGGGGTTCCGGCAATGAGCAGTTCTTC	CASSWHRGSGNEQFF
.	.	TRBV7-2	TRBJ2-1	TGTGCCAGCAGCTCGGCCCGTACATCCGGGGAGTTCTTC	CASSSARTSGEFF
.	.	TRBV6-6	TRBJ2-3	TGTGCCAGCAGTTACCCTACGGAGGAGTTGTCAGATACGCAGTATTTT	CASSYPTEELSDTQYF
.	.	TRBV5-4	TRBJ2-5	TGTGCCAGCAGCTTGGATAGCGTCTACCAAGAGACCCAGTACTTC	CASSLDSVYQETQYF
.	.	TRBV6-1	TRBJ2-2	TGTGCCAGCAGTGAACCAGGGGTTGCCGGGGAGCTGTTTTTT	CASSEPGVAGELFF
.	.	TRBV28	TRBJ2-2	TGTGCCAGCAGTCCCCCAAAGGGGGGTTCGAACACCGGGGAGCTGTTTTTT	CASSPPKGGSNTGELFF
.	once	TRBV19	TRBJ2-7	TGTGCCAGTAGTATCCAAAGGGGTTCCTACGAGCAGTACTTC	CASSIQRGSYEQYF
.	.	TRBV27	TRBJ2-2	TGTGCCAGCAGTTATATAGCCCCGAACACCGGGGAGCTGTTTTTT	CASSYIAPNTGELFF
.	.	TRBV2	TRBJ1-2	TGTGCCAGCAGTGGCCGACAATCTGACTATGGCTACACCTTC	CASSGRQSDYGYTF
.	.	TRBV4-1	TRBJ1-4	TGCGCCAGCAGCCAAGAACGGCAGGGGTGGGCGGAAAAACTGTTTTTT	CASSQERQGWAEKLFF
.	.	TRBV6-5	TRBJ1-2	TGTGCCAGCAGTTACGGGCTTGACTATGGCTACACCTTC	CASSYGLDYGYTF
.	.	TRBV30	TRBJ2-7	TGTGCCTGGAGCGCACAGATATTTACCAGCTCCTACGAGCAGTACTTC	CAWSAQIFTSSYEQYF
.	few	TRBV5-4	TRBJ2-1	TGTGCCAGCAGCTTGGACGGGAATGAGCAGTTCTTC	CASSLDGNEQFF
TRBD1	few	TRBV5-1	TRBJ1-2	TGCGCCAGCAGCCACAGGGGGCAGAACTATGGCTACACCTTC	CASSHRGQNYGYTF
TRBD2	.	TRBV4-1	TRBJ2-5	TGCGCCAGCAGCCAACAGGGGCTAGCGGGGGGGCAAGAGACCCAGTACTTC	CASSQQGLAGGQETQYF
.	.	TRBV5-4	TRBJ2-5	TGTGCCAGCAGCCTCGGGACTCAGAAAGAGACCCAGTACTTC	CASSLGTQKETQYF
.	.	TRBV6-5	TRBJ2-3	TGTGCCAGCAGCCGGGTCTTTAGCACAGATACGCAGTATTTT	CASSRVFSTDTQYF
.	.	TRBV7-2	TRBJ1-6	TGTGCCAGCAGCTTAGGCTCCAAGACCGGGACACCCCTCCACTTT	CASSLGSKTGTPLHF
.	.	TRBV18	TRBJ2-5	TGTGCCAGCTCACCACCGCTGACGGACGGGGAGACCCAGTACTTC	CASSPPLTDGETQYF
TRBD2	.	TRBV30	TRBJ2-3	TGTGCCTGGAGTGCGTCACGGACTAGCGGGGCGGTAGATACGCAGTATTTT	CAWSASRTSGAVDTQYF
.	.	TRBV7-2	TRBJ2-5	TGTGCCAGCAGCTTAGAATCATGGGATGAGACCCAGTACTTC	CASSLESWDETQYF